This T cell receptor (beta chain) was sequenced during a study of blood T cell repertoires in COVID-19. Study in general: PBMCs, B-cell-depleted T cells, or T cells provided the cDNA or gDNA that made up the material.

Original handling: Amplification of reference gene primers was used by the study to estimate nucleated cell counts. Only in-frame clones appear in the TCRdb table, and some are missing; sequencing was by immunoSEQ multiplex PCR. That table gives V, J and clone size, and the DNA gave D and trimming. The sample has more than 200,000 clones; around 83% are singletons. The CDR3 length is 18 residues. CDR1 is LGHNA, CDR2 YSLEER, per germline. Trimming removed 2 bases from V and 3 bases from J; junction bases left unmatched: 14. This receptor was identified in a man in his forties or fifties with active or convalescent COVID-19. The sequenced sample was peripheral blood. The rearrangement joins TRBV4-3 to TRBJ2-3; 7 positions agree with TRBD1. The DNA of the CDR3 is TGCGCCAGCAGCCAAAACGGCGTGGTTCCAGGGGGAACAGATACGCAGTATTTT. This translates into CASSQNGVVPGGTDTQYF.